Listed below are T cell receptor beta chains from one sample, sequenced in a study of blood T cell repertoires in COVID-19. Method: immunoSEQ multiplex PCR; TCRdb's copy keeps in-frame clones and lacks some. Of tens of thousands of clones in the sample, roughly 84% were seen once. The sequenced material came from peripheral blood. The receptor set was obtained from a man aged 60-69 years with acute or convalescent COVID-19. Both conserved end residues are trimmed from each CDR3.

CDR3 protein: ASSLASETQY; CDR3 length: 10; J gene: TRBJ2-5; V gene: TRBV7-2
CDR3 protein: ATSDTGTSGGRSLQY; CDR3 length: 15; J gene: TRBJ2-3; V gene: TRBV24-1
CDR3 protein: ASSVLQGPGELF; CDR3 length: 12; J gene: TRBJ2-2; V gene: TRBV9
CDR3 protein: ASSYSQREPVETQY; CDR3 length: 14; J gene: TRBJ2-5; V gene: TRBV6-2/TRBV6-3
CDR3 protein: ASNKNTDTQY; CDR3 length: 10; J gene: TRBJ2-3; V gene: TRBV2
CDR3 protein: ASSPTRQGSGYT; CDR3 length: 12; J gene: TRBJ1-2; V gene: TRBV18
CDR3 protein: ASSSPATNEKLF; CDR3 length: 12; J gene: TRBJ1-4; V gene: TRBV5-4
CDR3 protein: ASSQDGEGAMNTEAF; CDR3 length: 15; J gene: TRBJ1-1; V gene: TRBV4-2
CDR3 protein: ASSLKRPGQGNYGYT; CDR3 length: 15; J gene: TRBJ1-2; V gene: TRBV6-6
CDR3 protein: ASSLGQFTDTQY; CDR3 length: 12; J gene: TRBJ2-3; V gene: TRBV5-6
CDR3 protein: ASSSRGTGELF; CDR3 length: 11; J gene: TRBJ2-2; V gene: TRBV14
CDR3 protein: ASSLPTEAF; CDR3 length: 9; J gene: TRBJ1-1; V gene: TRBV28
CDR3 protein: ASSYSGGRGETQY; CDR3 length: 13; J gene: TRBJ2-5; V gene: TRBV6-5
CDR3 protein: ASSQEGTGGGGYT; CDR3 length: 13; J gene: TRBJ1-2; V gene: TRBV4-3
CDR3 protein: ASSFSDLNTGELF; CDR3 length: 13; J gene: TRBJ2-2; V gene: TRBV5-5
CDR3 protein: ASTGYAGDRETQY; CDR3 length: 13; J gene: TRBJ2-5; V gene: TRBV6-5
CDR3 protein: ASSSAGTGNSPLH; CDR3 length: 13; J gene: TRBJ1-6; V gene: TRBV27
CDR3 protein: ASSGQPRSYNEQF; CDR3 length: 13; J gene: TRBJ2-1; V gene: TRBV9
CDR3 protein: ASSWGTALSGYT; CDR3 length: 12; J gene: TRBJ1-2; V gene: TRBV5-6
CDR3 protein: ASSSPGRGTLYEQY; CDR3 length: 14; J gene: TRBJ2-7; V gene: TRBV11-2
CDR3 protein: ASSPERGAKNIQY; CDR3 length: 13; J gene: TRBJ2-4; V gene: TRBV7-2
CDR3 protein: ASGLDTGELF; CDR3 length: 10; J gene: TRBJ2-2; V gene: TRBV7-9
CDR3 protein: SVEAPRKRSYGYT; CDR3 length: 13; J gene: TRBJ1-2; V gene: TRBV29-1
CDR3 protein: ASSLGLAGHQETQY; CDR3 length: 14; J gene: TRBJ2-5; V gene: TRBV5-1
CDR3 protein: ASSYFGGDEQY; CDR3 length: 11; J gene: TRBJ2-7; V gene: TRBV6-5
CDR3 protein: ASKAAPYNSPLH; CDR3 length: 12; J gene: TRBJ1-6; V gene: TRBV25-1
CDR3 protein: ASRLDRAGNTIY; CDR3 length: 12; J gene: TRBJ1-3; V gene: TRBV28
CDR3 protein: ASTRLAGGGYNEQF; CDR3 length: 14; J gene: TRBJ2-1; V gene: TRBV7-9
CDR3 protein: ASSRTRAGGNTIY; CDR3 length: 13; J gene: TRBJ1-3; V gene: TRBV3-1/TRBV3-2
CDR3 protein: ASSPPGTRNEQF; CDR3 length: 12; J gene: TRBJ2-1; V gene: TRBV3-1/TRBV3-2
CDR3 protein: ASSIDRGARDTEAF; CDR3 length: 14; J gene: TRBJ1-1; V gene: TRBV19
CDR3 protein: ASSVKGEQE; CDR3 length: 9; J gene: TRBJ1-1; V gene: TRBV2
CDR3 protein: ASSYRTGTLDTQY; CDR3 length: 13; J gene: TRBJ2-3; V gene: TRBV7-9
CDR3 protein: ASRTGANTGELF; CDR3 length: 12; J gene: TRBJ2-2; V gene: TRBV19
CDR3 protein: ASRRGKDYGYT; CDR3 length: 11; J gene: TRBJ1-2; V gene: TRBV19
CDR3 protein: ASSFGGGGSNQPQH; CDR3 length: 14; J gene: TRBJ1-5; V gene: TRBV5-6
CDR3 protein: ASSELLEYGGRFEKLF; CDR3 length: 16; J gene: TRBJ1-4; V gene: TRBV25-1
CDR3 protein: ASSPRLGQGSHNEQF; CDR3 length: 15; J gene: TRBJ2-1; V gene: TRBV5-1
CDR3 protein: ASSYRLAVYQETQY; CDR3 length: 14; J gene: TRBJ2-5; V gene: TRBV6-5
CDR3 protein: ASSFGSGEKLF; CDR3 length: 11; J gene: TRBJ1-4; V gene: TRBV7-2
CDR3 protein: ASTGRGRNEQY; CDR3 length: 11; J gene: TRBJ2-7; V gene: TRBV27
CDR3 protein: ASSSQGSAEAF; CDR3 length: 11; J gene: TRBJ1-1; V gene: TRBV28
CDR3 protein: ASSSGRWEDLNTEAF; CDR3 length: 15; J gene: TRBJ1-1; V gene: TRBV5-8
CDR3 protein: ASSPRGLAGDTQY; CDR3 length: 13; J gene: TRBJ2-3; V gene: TRBV3-1/TRBV3-2
CDR3 protein: ASSPPGVYGYT; CDR3 length: 11; J gene: TRBJ1-2; V gene: TRBV4-1